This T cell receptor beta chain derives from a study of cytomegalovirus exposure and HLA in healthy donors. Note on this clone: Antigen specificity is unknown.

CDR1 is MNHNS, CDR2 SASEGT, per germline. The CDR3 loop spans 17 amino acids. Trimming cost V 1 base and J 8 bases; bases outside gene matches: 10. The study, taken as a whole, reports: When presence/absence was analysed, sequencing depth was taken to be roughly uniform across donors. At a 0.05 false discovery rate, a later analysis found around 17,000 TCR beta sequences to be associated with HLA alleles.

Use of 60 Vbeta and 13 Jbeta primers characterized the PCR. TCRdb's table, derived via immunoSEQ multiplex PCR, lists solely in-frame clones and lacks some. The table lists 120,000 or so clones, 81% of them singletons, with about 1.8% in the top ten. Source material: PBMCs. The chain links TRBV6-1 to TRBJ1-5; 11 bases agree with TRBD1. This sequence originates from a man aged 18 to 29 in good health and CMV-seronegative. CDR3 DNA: TGTGCCAGCAGTGAAGAAGTCCGGGACAGGGGGGGCAAGCCCCAGCATTTT. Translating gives CASSEEVRDRGGKPQHF.